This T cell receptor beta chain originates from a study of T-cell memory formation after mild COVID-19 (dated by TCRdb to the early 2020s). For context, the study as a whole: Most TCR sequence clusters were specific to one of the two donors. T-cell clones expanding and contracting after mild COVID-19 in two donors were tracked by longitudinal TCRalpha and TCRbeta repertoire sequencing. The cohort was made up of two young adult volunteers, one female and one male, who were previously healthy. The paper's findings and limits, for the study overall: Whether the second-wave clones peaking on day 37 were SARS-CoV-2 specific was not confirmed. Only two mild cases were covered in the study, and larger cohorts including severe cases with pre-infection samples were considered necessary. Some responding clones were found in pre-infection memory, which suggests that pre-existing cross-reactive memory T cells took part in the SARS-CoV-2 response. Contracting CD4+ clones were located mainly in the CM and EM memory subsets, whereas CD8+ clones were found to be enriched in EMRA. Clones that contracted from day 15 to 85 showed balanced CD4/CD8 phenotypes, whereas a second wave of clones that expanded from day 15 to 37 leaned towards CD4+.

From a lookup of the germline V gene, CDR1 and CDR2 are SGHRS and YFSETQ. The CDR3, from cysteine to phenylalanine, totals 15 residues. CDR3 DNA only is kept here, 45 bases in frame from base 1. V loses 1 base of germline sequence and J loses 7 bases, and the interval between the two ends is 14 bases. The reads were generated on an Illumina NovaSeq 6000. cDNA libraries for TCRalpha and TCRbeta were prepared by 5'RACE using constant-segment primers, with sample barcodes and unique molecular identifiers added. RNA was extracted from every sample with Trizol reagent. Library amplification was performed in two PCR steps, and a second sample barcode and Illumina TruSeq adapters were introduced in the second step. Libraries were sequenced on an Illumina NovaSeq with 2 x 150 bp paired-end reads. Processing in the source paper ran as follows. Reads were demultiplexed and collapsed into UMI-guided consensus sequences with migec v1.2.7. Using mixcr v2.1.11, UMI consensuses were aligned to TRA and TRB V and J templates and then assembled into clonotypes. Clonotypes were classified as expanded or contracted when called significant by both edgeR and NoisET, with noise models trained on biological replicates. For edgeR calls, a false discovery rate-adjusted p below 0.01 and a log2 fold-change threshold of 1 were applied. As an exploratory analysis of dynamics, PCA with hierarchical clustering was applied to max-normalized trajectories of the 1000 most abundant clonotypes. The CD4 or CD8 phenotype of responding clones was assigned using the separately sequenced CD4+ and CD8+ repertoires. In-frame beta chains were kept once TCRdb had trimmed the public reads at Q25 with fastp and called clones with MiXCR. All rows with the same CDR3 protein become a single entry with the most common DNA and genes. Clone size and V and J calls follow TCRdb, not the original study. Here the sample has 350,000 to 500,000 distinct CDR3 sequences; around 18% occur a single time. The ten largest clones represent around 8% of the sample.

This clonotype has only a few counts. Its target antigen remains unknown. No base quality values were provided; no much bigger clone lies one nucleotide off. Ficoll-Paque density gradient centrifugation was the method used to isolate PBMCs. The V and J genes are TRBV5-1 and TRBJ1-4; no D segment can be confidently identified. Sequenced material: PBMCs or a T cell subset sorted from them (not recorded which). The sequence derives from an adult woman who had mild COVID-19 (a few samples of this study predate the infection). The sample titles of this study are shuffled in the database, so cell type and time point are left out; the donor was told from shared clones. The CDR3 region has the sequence CASSLLGIASEKLFF. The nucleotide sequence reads TGCGCCAGCAGCTTGTTAGGAATCGCTAGTGAAAAACTGTTTTTT.